This passage covers 23 T cell receptor beta chains from one sample sequenced in a study of CD8 T cells in ankylosing spondylitis. General study findings and limits: Ankylosing spondylitis blood appeared to be characterized by a TCR beta motif of about 8 highly homologous variants.

TCRdb itself ran the 5' RACE reads through MiXCR, one entry per CDR3 protein. The sample lists about 330,000 distinct CDR3 sequences; 7% to 9% were seen once. Their antigen targets remain unknown. The sample was blood, either unsorted or a sorted T cell fraction (not recorded which). The receptors shown here come from a male donor with ankylosing spondylitis.

In this sample, this clonotype turned up a few times. One end of the junction is discordant with germline, which a read error may explain. DNA of the CDR3: TGTGCCAGCACCTTAGGACCTAGTTGGAATCAGCCCCAGCATTTT. This gives the protein CASTLGPSWNQPQHF. This chain joins TRBV7-2 and TRBJ1-5; no definite D call. The CDR3 extends over 15 amino acids. Germline V CDR1 and CDR2: SGHTA, FQGNSA.

A few counts support this clonotype. V is TRBV14 and J is TRBJ2-1; D is undetermined. The CDR3 contains 14 residues. Germline values: CDR1 SGHDN, CDR2 FVKESK. V lost 0 bases and J 6 bases, leaving 9 bases between the germline ends. CDR3 amino acids: CASSQDWAGNEQFF. DNA for the CDR3: TGTGCCAGCAGCCAAGATTGGGCCGGCAATGAGCAGTTCTTC.

This clonotype was found many times. The gene calls are TRBV10-3 and TRBJ2-1; D is perhaps TRBD2 (6 bases). Per germline, CDR1 ENHRY and CDR2 SYGVKD. The CDR3 length is 13 residues. V lost 6 bases to trimming and J lost 12 bases, with 18 bases between them. CDR3 nucleotides: TGTGCCATCAGGGTGGACAAAATGGGAGGGCAGTTCTTC. Translation: CAIRVDKMGGQFF.

This clonotype was counted between two and nine times. V usage is TRBV12-3 or TRBV12-4 and J usage is TRBJ2-3, with D uncertain. Trimming stripped 7 bases from V and 6 bases from J, with 11 bases between. This CDR3 is 12 amino acids long. CDR3 in amino acids: CASTIQPDTQYF. The CDR3 nucleotides read TGTGCCAGCACGATACAGCCCGATACGCAGTATTTT.

The sample holds many counts of this clonotype. The CDR3 coding sequence is TGTGCCAGCAGTTTGGTAGCGGGAGGGCCCTACGAGCAGTACTTC. Translation: CASSLVAGGPYEQYF. The genes are TRBV12-3 or TRBV12-4 and TRBJ2-7, with 11 bases aligning to TRBD2. CDR3 length: 15 residues. After removal of 3 bases from V and 2 bases from J, the junction contained 3 bases not matched to a gene.

The genes are TRBV20-1 and TRBJ2-1; D remains ambiguous. The germline V gene has CDR1 DFQATT and CDR2 SNEGSKA (reference sequence). The length of the CDR3 is 12 residues. V was pared by 6 bases and J by 1 base, with 7 bases between. CDR3 DNA: TGCAGTGCACGGCCTTCCTACAATGAGCAGTTCTTC. Residues: CSARPSYNEQFF.

This chain connects TRBV5-1 to TRBJ1-1; D remains ambiguous. Germline CDR1 SGHRS, CDR2 YFSETQ. Between the trimmed V and J ends, which lost 1 base and 1 base, there was a span of 2 bases. This CDR3 is 12 amino acids long. CDR3 loop: CASSLPNTEAFF. The CDR3 region has the DNA TGCGCCAGCAGCTTGCCGAACACTGAAGCTTTCTTT. Based on the CDR3 plus reference TRBV5-1 and TRBJ1-1, the full variable domain is KAGVTQTPRYLIKTRGQQVTLSCSPISGHRSVSWYQQTPGQGLQFLFEYFSETQRNKGNFPGRFSGRQFSNSRSEMNVSTLELGDSALYLCASSLPNTEAFFGQGTRLTVV.

In this sample, this clonotype turned up a few times. This chain joins TRBV7-7 and TRBJ2-5, with 8 positions matching TRBD2. Germline loops: CDR1 SSHAT, CDR2 FNYEAQ (reference sequence). Trimming took 5 bases from V and 4 from J; bases not matched to a gene: 12. This CDR3 spans 16 amino acids. CDR3 bases: TGTGCCAGCAGCCCTAAAAGCGGGAGTCCGGGAGAGACCCAGTACTTC. It specifies CASSPKSGSPGETQYF.

The J gene is TRBJ2-7, the V gene TRBV6-5; either TRBD1 or TRBD2 may supply D (5 bases each). Deletions cut 0 bases from V and 5 bases from J, with 11 bases between. CDR1 and CDR2 (germline): MNHEY, SVGAGI. This CDR3 spans 14 amino acids. CDR3 region: CASSYSEGTHEQYF. Written as DNA, the CDR3 is TGTGCCAGCAGTTACTCCGAGGGGACCCACGAGCAGTACTTC.

This clonotype was observed many times. CDR3: CSVEDQYGTPTGMNTEAFF. CDR3 sequence (DNA): TGCAGCGTTGAAGATCAGTATGGGACGCCGACAGGCATGAACACTGAAGCTTTCTTT. This chain joins TRBV29-1 and TRBJ1-1, with D perhaps matching TRBD1 (6 bases). The V end was cut by 0 bases, the J end by 0 bases, with 23 bases between. This CDR3 has 19 amino acids. CDR1 is SQVTM and CDR2 is ANQGSEA in the germline V gene.

The chain carries TRBV20-1 and TRBJ2-5; either TRBD1 or TRBD2 may supply D (5 bases each). Germline CDR1 DFQATT, CDR2 SNEGSKA (reference sequence). Deletions cut 2 bases from V and 2 bases from J, with 18 bases between. The CDR3 extends over 16 amino acids. CDR3 in DNA: TGCAGTGCTAGACCCCCGGCAAGAGGGGTACAAGAGACCCAGTACTTC. Translated: CSARPPARGVQETQYF.

This clonotype was seen more than once but under ten times. V and J are TRBV7-2 and TRBJ1-1; D call uncertain. Per germline, CDR1 SGHTA and CDR2 FQGNSA. The CDR3 spans 14 residues. The V and J ends lost 5 bases and 4 bases respectively, with 14 bases between them. The CDR3 loop is CASSQVAGGTEAFF. As DNA, the CDR3 is TGTGCCAGCAGCCAGGTTGCAGGAGGCACTGAAGCTTTCTTT.

This clonotype was picked up many times. This chain connects TRBV28 to TRBJ2-4; TRBD2 agrees at 9 bases. The CDR3 length is 17 residues. Germline V gene lookup returns CDR1 MDHEN and CDR2 SYDVKM. V was clipped by 0 bases and J by 3 bases; unmatched bases: 6. The CDR3 DNA is TGTGCCAGCAGTTTATGGCACGGGACTAGCTACAAAAACATTCAGTACTTC. It specifies CASSLWHGTSYKNIQYF.

This clonotype was seen more than once but under ten times. The V call is TRBV11-2, the J call TRBJ1-2, with D unclear. Germline CDR1 is SGHAT and CDR2 is FQNNGV. The CDR3 is 13 residues long. V was pared by 5 bases and J by 8 bases, with 15 bases between. The CDR3 loop reads CASSPERLLGYTF. CDR3 bases: TGTGCCAGCAGCCCGGAGAGACTCTTGGGCTACACCTTC.

The chain joins TRBV28 to TRBJ2-1, with 7 bases that match TRBD1. Germline lookup yields CDR1 MDHEN and CDR2 SYDVKM. The CDR3 runs to 14 residues. V lost 8 bases and J lost 5; bases outside the gene matches: 9. CDR3 DNA sequence: TGTGCCAGCCTCCGGGACAGCAACAACAATGAGCAGTTCTTC. Its protein is CASLRDSNNNEQFF.

This chain uses TRBV7-2 with TRBJ2-7; 12 nucleotides line up with TRBD2. This CDR3 contains 14 residues. Trimming took 4 bases from V and 8 from J; bases not matched to a gene: 6. The V gene's germline CDR1 is SGHTA and CDR2 FQGNSA. CDR3 DNA sequence: TGTGCCAGCAGCTCCCGACTAGCGGGAGCCCAGCAGTACTTC. Protein: CASSSRLAGAQQYF.

The J gene is TRBJ2-7, the V gene TRBV11-2; tentative D call: TRBD2 (6 bases). The germline V gene has CDR1 SGHAT and CDR2 FQNNGV. There are 15 residues in the CDR3. The germline V and J ends were trimmed by 1 base and 3 bases, with 13 bases remaining between them. CDR3 sequence: CASSLVGGDLYEQYF. CDR3 nucleotides: TGTGCCAGCAGCTTAGTCGGCGGGGATCTCTACGAGCAGTACTTC.

This rearrangement joins TRBV3-1 to TRBJ2-7; the D is unclear. Germline CDR1 and CDR2: LGHDT and YNNKEL (reference sequence). V was shortened by 0 bases and J by 6 bases, with 6 bases between the two germline ends. The CDR3 is made up of 12 amino acids. Written as DNA, the CDR3 is TGTGCCAGCAGCCAAGAGGCGACCGAGCAGTACTTC. Its translation: CASSQEATEQYF.

This clonotype was found many times. This chain's CDR3 is CSVFSSGANVLTF. The CDR3 DNA reads TGCAGCGTTTTCAGCTCTGGGGCCAACGTCCTGACTTTC. V and J are TRBV29-1 and TRBJ2-6; the D is unclear. The CDR3 spans 13 residues. Germline CDR1 reads SQVTM; CDR2 reads ANQGSEA. V was pared by 5 bases and J by 0 bases, with 5 bases between.

The sample holds many counts of this clonotype. The chain links TRBV5-1 to TRBJ2-1, with no clear D. The germline V gene encodes CDR1 SGHRS and CDR2 YFSETQ. V lost 2 bases to trimming and J lost 8 bases, with 5 bases between them. The CDR3 is made up of 11 amino acids. CDR3 coding DNA: TGCGCCAGCAGCTTTGCGGATGAGCAGTTCTTC. It yields the protein CASSFADEQFF.

This clonotype turned up a few times. The chain joins TRBV9 to TRBJ2-3; D ambiguous. From germline, CDR1 is SGDLS and CDR2 YYNGEE. This CDR3 is built from 14 residues. With 0 bases removed from V and 4 bases from J, the gap between germline ends came to 9 bases. As DNA, the CDR3 is TGTGCCAGCAGCGTAGGGTTATTCCCAGATACGCAGTATTTT. This sequence encodes CASSVGLFPDTQYF.

The chain joins TRBV29-1 to TRBJ2-5; D call uncertain. CDR1 and CDR2 (germline): SQVTM, ANQGSEA. Trimming left V 5 bases short and J 5 bases short, with 15 bases between. This CDR3 spans 13 amino acids. CDR3 coding DNA: TGCAGCGTTCTCTACACTACAAGGGAGACCCAGTACTTC. Encoded protein: CSVLYTTRETQYF.

The chain couples TRBV11-2 to TRBJ1-1; possible D gene TRBD1, 6 bases. Trimming stripped 4 bases from V and 3 bases from J, with 18 bases between. Per germline, CDR1 SGHAT and CDR2 FQNNGV. The length of the CDR3 is 16 residues. CDR3 residues: CASSSLKGGPDTEAFF. CDR3 coding DNA: TGTGCCAGCAGCTCTCTTAAAGGGGGGCCGGACACTGAAGCTTTCTTT.